Presented here are 2 T cell receptor beta chains from one specimen sequenced in a study of OX40 agonist ivuxolimab in advanced cancers. Clones were read by immunoSEQ multiplex PCR, and TCRdb kept only the in-frame ones, dropping some. The sample includes more than 50,000 clones, more than 75% of them seen just once. This material consisted of CD4+ or CD8+ T cells sorted from blood, taken in a trial of the OX40 agonist ivuxolimab. The receptors stem from an adult with an advanced solid tumor such as melanoma, head and neck, liver or kidney cancer.

This clone was observed a handful of times. The V and J genes are TRBV19 and TRBJ1-2, with D perhaps TRBD1 (5 bases). This CDR3 spans 12 amino acids. CDR1 and CDR2 (germline): LNHDA, SQIVND (reference sequence). Trimming took 4 bases from V and 6 from J, leaving 9 bases between them. Written as DNA, the CDR3 is TGTGCCAGTAGTACCCAGGGTCATGGCTACACCTTC. This translates into CASSTQGHGYTF.

The CDR3 loop is CASSLSYYEQYF. The DNA for the CDR3 is TGTGCCAGCAGCCTGAGTTACTACGAGCAGTACTTC. The chain carries TRBV7-9 and TRBJ2-7, with D hard to call. V dropped 5 bases and J dropped 3 bases, with 8 bases sitting between them. The CDR3 length is 12 residues. CDR1 is SEHNR and CDR2 is FQNEAQ in the germline V gene (reference sequence).